This T cell receptor beta chain was sequenced in a study of STAT3 mutations in large granular lymphocyte leukemia. Across the study: Roughly half the longitudinally sequenced T-LGLL patients had canonical STAT3 mutations.

Libraries were prepared by immunoSEQ multiplex PCR; TCRdb keeps only in-frame clonotypes and omits some of them. This table holds tens of thousands of clones, about three quarters found once. Overall study results and limits: In T-cell large granular lymphocyte leukemia, about half of patients showed multiple immunodominant subclonotypes. In several patients, dominant TCR clone burden exceeded STAT3 mutant burden, suggesting STAT3 mutation arose secondarily. After therapy, about 35% of the 18 patients switched clonotypes, all new clones STAT3 wild type. Some patients had persisting codominant clonotypes that could mask small clones.

Concerning this clone: The antigen is not known.

Germline V gene data show CDR1 as SGHRS and CDR2 as YFSETQ. Between the trimmed V and J ends, which lost 2 bases and 4 bases, there was a span of 8 bases. This CDR3 spans 13 amino acids. Material: PBMCs. This chain joins TRBV5-1 and TRBJ2-3; TRBD1 is a possible D gene (6 bases). This sequence was found in a human donor with T large granular lymphocyte leukemia. Some clones in this sample may be carry-over from other donors' samples. The CDR3, as DNA: TGCGCCAGCAGCTTAGGGGGATCAGATACGCAGTATTTT. Translated, it gives CASSLGGSDTQYF.